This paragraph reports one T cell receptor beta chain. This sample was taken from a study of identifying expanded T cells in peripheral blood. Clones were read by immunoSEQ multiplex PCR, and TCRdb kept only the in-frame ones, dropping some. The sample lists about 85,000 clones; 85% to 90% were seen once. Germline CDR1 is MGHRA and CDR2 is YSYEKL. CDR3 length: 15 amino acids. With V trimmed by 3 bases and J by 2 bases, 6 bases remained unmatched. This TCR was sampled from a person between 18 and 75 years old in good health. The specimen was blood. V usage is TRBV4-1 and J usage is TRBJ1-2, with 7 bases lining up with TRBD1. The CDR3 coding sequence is TGCGCCAGCAGCCAGGCCCCGACAGGGAACTATGGCTACACCTTC. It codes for CASSQAPTGNYGYTF.